The 6 T cell receptor beta chains below all came from one sample that was sequenced in a study of lymphopenia after photon versus proton radiotherapy. The repertoire was sequenced with immunoSEQ multiplex PCR; TCRdb's copy has only in-frame clones and lacks some. The data contain around 16,000 clones, roughly nine tenths of them singletons. Here the sequenced sample was peripheral blood, taken from a patient treated with proton-based radiotherapy. All receptors come from a woman in her fifties or sixties with cholangiocarcinoma. Some clones in this sample may be carry-over from other donors' samples.

This chain links TRBV4-1 with TRBJ2-1; TRBD2 matches 11 bases. Germline V lookup: CDR1 MGHRA, CDR2 YSYEKL. Germline trimming cut 6 bases from V and 2 bases from J; bases unmatched to any gene: 3. This CDR3 contains 15 residues. CDR3 nucleotide sequence: TGCGCCAGCAGGCAGACTAGCGGGACCTACAATGAGCAGTTCTTC. Encoded protein: CASRQTSGTYNEQFF.

V is TRBV6-5 and J is TRBJ2-1; TRBD1 agrees at 9 bases. Trimming cost V 6 bases and J 7 bases; bases outside gene matches: 10. This CDR3 has 15 residues. CDR1 MNHEY and CDR2 SVGAGI come from the germline V gene. The CDR3 DNA is TGTGCCAGCAGGACCGAAGGACAGGGGAGGAATGAGCAGTTCTTC. This gives the protein CASRTEGQGRNEQFF.

The chain is built from TRBV29-1 and TRBJ1-1; D is perhaps TRBD1 (5 bases). CDR1 is SQVTM and CDR2 is ANQGSEA in the germline V gene. The ends were cut back, 3 bases at V and 1 base at J, with 12 bases in the middle. The CDR3 has 14 residues. CDR3: CSVDLQGPNTEAFF. The CDR3 DNA is TGCAGCGTTGACCTCCAGGGCCCGAACACTGAAGCTTTCTTT.

J is TRBJ1-3 and V is TRBV4-1; D perhaps matches TRBD1 (6 bases). V was clipped by 4 bases and J by 0 bases, with 13 bases between them. Germline V CDR1 and CDR2: MGHRA, YSYEKL. CDR3 size: 16 residues. DNA of the CDR3: TGCGCCAGCAGCCCATCCGGGGGGCGCTCTGGAAACACCATATATTTT. Amino acids: CASSPSGGRSGNTIYF.

The rearrangement joins TRBV27 to TRBJ2-7; 7 bases map to TRBD1. The CDR3 contains 15 residues. V dropped 3 bases and J dropped 0; count of bases not matched to a gene: 5. Germline V CDR1 and CDR2: MNHEY, SMNVEV (reference sequence). This CDR3 reads CASSFEGGSSYEQYF. Here the CDR3 DNA reads TGTGCCAGCAGTTTTGAAGGGGGCTCCTCCTACGAGCAGTACTTC.

The J gene is TRBJ2-7, the V gene TRBV7-8, with 7 nucleotides matching TRBD1. V lost 2 bases, J lost 0 bases, and 4 bases stayed unmatched. This CDR3 has 15 residues. The V gene's germline CDR1 is SGHVS and CDR2 FQNEAQ. CDR3 in amino acids: CASSLRGQSSYEQYF. DNA for the CDR3: TGTGCCAGCAGCTTAAGGGGACAGAGCTCCTACGAGCAGTACTTC.